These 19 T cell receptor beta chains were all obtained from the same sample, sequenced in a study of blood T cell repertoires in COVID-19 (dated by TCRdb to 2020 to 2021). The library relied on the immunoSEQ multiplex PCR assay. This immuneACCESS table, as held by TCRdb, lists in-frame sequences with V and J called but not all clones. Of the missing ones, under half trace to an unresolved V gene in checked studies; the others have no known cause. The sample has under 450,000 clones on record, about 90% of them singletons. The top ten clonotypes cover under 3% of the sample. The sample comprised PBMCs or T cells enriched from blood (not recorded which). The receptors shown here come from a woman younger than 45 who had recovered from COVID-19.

CDR3 DNA sequence: TGCGCCAGCAGCTCAAACAGGGGGCGCGAAAAACTGTTTTTT. Translated, it gives CASSSNRGREKLFF. The rearrangement joins TRBV5-1 to TRBJ1-4; TRBD1 aligns across 9 bases. CDR1 SGHRS and CDR2 YFSETQ come from the germline V gene. Trimming cost V 3 bases and J 8 bases; bases outside gene matches: 5. The CDR3 covers 14 residues.

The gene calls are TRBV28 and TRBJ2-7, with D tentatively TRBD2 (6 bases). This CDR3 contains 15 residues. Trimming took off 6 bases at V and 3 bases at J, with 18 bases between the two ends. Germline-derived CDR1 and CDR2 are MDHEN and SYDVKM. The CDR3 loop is CASSWQGLGVYEQYF. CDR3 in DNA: TGTGCCAGCAGCTGGCAGGGACTTGGGGTCTACGAGCAGTACTTC.

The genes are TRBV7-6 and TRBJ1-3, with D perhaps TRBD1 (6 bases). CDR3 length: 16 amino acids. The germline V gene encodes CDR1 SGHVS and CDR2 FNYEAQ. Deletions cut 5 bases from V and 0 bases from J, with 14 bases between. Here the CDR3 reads CASSAGQTVSGNTIYF. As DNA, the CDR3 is TGTGCCAGCAGCGCAGGACAGACCGTCTCTGGAAACACCATATATTTT. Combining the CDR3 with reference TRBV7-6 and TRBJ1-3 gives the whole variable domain GAGVSQSPRYKVTKRGQDVALRCDPISGHVSLYWYRQALGQGPEFLTYFNYEAQQDKSGLPNDRFSAERPEGSISTLTIQRTEQRDSAMYRCASSAGQTVSGNTIYFGEGSWLTVV.

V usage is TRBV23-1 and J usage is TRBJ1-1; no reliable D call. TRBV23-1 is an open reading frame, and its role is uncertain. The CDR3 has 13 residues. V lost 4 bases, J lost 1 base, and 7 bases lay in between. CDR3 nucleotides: TGCGCCAGCAGTCGCAAAGCGAACACTGAAGCTTTCTTT. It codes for CASSRKANTEAFF.

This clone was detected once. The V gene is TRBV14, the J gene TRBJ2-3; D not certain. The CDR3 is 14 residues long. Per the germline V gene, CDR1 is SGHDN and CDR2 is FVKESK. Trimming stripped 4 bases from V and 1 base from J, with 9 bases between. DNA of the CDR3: TGTGCCAGCAGCCGAAACTACGGCACAGATACGCAGTATTTT. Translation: CASSRNYGTDTQYF.

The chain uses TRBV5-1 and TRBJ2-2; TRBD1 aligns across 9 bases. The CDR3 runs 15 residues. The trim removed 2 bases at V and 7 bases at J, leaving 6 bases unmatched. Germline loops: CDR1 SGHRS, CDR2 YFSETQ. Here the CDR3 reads CASSFHRGRGGELFF. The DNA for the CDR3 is TGCGCCAGCAGCTTTCACAGGGGGCGCGGCGGGGAGCTGTTTTTT.

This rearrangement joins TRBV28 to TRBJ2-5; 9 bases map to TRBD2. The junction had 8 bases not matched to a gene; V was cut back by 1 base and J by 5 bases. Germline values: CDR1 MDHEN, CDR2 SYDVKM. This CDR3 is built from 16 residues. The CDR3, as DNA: TGTGCCAGCAGTTTATATAGCGGGAGTTCGGGGGAGACCCAGTACTTC. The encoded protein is CASSLYSGSSGETQYF.

CDR3 in amino acids: CASSRKEGRGGADTQYF. The CDR3 coding sequence is TGTGCCAGCAGCCGAAAGGAAGGGCGGGGGGGTGCAGATACGCAGTATTTT. The chain combines TRBV4-2 with TRBJ2-3, with TRBD2 matching over 9 bases. Germline V gives CDR1 LGHNA, CDR2 YNFKEQ. The CDR3 spans 17 residues. The V and J ends lost 4 bases and 4 bases, in that order; junction bases with no gene match: 12.

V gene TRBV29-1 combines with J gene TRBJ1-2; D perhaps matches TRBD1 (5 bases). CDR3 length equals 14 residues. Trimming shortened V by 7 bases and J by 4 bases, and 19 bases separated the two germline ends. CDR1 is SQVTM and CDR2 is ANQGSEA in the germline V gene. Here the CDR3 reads CSAKTGALPYGYTF. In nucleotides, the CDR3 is TGCAGCGCCAAAACAGGCGCGCTACCCTATGGCTACACCTTC.

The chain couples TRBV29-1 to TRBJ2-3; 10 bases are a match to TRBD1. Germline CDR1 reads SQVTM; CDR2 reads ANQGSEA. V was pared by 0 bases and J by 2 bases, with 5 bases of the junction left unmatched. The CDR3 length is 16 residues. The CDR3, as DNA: TGCAGCGTTGAAGAGGGACAGGGGACCTTCACAGATACGCAGTATTTT. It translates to CSVEEGQGTFTDTQYF.

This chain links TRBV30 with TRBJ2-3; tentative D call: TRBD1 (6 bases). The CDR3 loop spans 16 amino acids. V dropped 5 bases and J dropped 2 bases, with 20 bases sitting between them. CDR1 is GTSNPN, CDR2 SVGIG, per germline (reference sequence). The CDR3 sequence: CAWDRPLGHNTDTQYF. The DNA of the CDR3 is TGTGCCTGGGACCGGCCACTGGGACACAACACAGATACGCAGTATTTT.

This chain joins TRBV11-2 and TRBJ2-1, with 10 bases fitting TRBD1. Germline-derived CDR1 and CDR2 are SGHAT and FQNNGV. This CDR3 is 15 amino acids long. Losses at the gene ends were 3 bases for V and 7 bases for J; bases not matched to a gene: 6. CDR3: CASSLWGTGENEQFF. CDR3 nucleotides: TGTGCCAGCAGCTTGTGGGGGACAGGGGAGAATGAGCAGTTCTTC. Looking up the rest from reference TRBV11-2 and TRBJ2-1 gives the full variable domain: EAGVAQSPRYKIIEKRQSVAFWCNPISGHATLYWYQQILGQGPKLLIQFQNNGVVDDSQLPKDRFSAERLKGVDSTLKIQPAKLEDSAVYLCASSLWGTGENEQFFGPGTRLTVL.

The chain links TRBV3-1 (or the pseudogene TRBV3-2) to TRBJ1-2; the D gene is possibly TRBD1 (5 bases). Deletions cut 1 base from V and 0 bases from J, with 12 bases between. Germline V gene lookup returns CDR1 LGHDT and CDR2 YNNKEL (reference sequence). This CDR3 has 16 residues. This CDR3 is CASSQGITGSNYGYTF. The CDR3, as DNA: TGTGCCAGCAGCCAAGGAATCACAGGCTCTAACTATGGCTACACCTTC.

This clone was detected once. The CDR3 DNA reads as TGTGCCAGTAGTGATCTACAGGGCGCAGATACGCAGTATTTT. Translation: CASSDLQGADTQYF. The chain joins TRBV19 to TRBJ2-3; tentative D call: TRBD1 (6 bases). Germline lookup yields CDR1 LNHDA and CDR2 SQIVND (reference sequence). Trimming pared 5 bases from V and 4 bases from J, leaving 13 bases between. The CDR3 has 14 amino acids.

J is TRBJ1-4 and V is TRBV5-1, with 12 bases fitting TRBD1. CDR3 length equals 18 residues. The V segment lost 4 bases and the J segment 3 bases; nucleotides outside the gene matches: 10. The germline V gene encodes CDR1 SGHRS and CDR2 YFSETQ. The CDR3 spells CASSPGTGGPQANEKLFF. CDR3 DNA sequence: TGCGCCAGCAGCCCCGGGACAGGGGGCCCCCAGGCTAATGAAAAACTGTTTTTT.

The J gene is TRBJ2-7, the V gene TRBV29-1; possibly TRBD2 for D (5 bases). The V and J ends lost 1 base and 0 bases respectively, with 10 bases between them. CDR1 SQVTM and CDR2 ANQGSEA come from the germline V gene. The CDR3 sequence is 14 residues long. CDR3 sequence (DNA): TGCAGCGTTGAAGTAATAGGGAGCTCCTACGAGCAGTACTTC. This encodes CSVEVIGSSYEQYF.

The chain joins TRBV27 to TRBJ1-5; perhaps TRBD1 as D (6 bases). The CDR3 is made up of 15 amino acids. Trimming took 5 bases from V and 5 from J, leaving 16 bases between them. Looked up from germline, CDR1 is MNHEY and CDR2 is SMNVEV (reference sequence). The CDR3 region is CASSDTGSPHQPQHF. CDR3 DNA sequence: TGTGCCAGCAGTGATACAGGGTCTCCTCATCAGCCCCAGCATTTT.

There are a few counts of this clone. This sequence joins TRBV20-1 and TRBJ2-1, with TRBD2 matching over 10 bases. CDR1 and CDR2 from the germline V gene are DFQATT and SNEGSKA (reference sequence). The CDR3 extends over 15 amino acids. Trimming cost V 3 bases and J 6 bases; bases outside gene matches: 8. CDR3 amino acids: CSASPPQRGGNEQFF. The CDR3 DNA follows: TGCAGTGCTAGTCCCCCCCAGCGGGGGGGCAATGAGCAGTTCTTC.

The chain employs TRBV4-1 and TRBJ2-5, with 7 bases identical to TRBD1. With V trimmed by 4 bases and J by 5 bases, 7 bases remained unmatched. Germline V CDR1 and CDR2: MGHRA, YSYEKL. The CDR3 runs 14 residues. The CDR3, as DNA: TGCGCCAGCAGCCTCCAGGGGGTCGGGGAGACCCAGTACTTC. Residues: CASSLQGVGETQYF.